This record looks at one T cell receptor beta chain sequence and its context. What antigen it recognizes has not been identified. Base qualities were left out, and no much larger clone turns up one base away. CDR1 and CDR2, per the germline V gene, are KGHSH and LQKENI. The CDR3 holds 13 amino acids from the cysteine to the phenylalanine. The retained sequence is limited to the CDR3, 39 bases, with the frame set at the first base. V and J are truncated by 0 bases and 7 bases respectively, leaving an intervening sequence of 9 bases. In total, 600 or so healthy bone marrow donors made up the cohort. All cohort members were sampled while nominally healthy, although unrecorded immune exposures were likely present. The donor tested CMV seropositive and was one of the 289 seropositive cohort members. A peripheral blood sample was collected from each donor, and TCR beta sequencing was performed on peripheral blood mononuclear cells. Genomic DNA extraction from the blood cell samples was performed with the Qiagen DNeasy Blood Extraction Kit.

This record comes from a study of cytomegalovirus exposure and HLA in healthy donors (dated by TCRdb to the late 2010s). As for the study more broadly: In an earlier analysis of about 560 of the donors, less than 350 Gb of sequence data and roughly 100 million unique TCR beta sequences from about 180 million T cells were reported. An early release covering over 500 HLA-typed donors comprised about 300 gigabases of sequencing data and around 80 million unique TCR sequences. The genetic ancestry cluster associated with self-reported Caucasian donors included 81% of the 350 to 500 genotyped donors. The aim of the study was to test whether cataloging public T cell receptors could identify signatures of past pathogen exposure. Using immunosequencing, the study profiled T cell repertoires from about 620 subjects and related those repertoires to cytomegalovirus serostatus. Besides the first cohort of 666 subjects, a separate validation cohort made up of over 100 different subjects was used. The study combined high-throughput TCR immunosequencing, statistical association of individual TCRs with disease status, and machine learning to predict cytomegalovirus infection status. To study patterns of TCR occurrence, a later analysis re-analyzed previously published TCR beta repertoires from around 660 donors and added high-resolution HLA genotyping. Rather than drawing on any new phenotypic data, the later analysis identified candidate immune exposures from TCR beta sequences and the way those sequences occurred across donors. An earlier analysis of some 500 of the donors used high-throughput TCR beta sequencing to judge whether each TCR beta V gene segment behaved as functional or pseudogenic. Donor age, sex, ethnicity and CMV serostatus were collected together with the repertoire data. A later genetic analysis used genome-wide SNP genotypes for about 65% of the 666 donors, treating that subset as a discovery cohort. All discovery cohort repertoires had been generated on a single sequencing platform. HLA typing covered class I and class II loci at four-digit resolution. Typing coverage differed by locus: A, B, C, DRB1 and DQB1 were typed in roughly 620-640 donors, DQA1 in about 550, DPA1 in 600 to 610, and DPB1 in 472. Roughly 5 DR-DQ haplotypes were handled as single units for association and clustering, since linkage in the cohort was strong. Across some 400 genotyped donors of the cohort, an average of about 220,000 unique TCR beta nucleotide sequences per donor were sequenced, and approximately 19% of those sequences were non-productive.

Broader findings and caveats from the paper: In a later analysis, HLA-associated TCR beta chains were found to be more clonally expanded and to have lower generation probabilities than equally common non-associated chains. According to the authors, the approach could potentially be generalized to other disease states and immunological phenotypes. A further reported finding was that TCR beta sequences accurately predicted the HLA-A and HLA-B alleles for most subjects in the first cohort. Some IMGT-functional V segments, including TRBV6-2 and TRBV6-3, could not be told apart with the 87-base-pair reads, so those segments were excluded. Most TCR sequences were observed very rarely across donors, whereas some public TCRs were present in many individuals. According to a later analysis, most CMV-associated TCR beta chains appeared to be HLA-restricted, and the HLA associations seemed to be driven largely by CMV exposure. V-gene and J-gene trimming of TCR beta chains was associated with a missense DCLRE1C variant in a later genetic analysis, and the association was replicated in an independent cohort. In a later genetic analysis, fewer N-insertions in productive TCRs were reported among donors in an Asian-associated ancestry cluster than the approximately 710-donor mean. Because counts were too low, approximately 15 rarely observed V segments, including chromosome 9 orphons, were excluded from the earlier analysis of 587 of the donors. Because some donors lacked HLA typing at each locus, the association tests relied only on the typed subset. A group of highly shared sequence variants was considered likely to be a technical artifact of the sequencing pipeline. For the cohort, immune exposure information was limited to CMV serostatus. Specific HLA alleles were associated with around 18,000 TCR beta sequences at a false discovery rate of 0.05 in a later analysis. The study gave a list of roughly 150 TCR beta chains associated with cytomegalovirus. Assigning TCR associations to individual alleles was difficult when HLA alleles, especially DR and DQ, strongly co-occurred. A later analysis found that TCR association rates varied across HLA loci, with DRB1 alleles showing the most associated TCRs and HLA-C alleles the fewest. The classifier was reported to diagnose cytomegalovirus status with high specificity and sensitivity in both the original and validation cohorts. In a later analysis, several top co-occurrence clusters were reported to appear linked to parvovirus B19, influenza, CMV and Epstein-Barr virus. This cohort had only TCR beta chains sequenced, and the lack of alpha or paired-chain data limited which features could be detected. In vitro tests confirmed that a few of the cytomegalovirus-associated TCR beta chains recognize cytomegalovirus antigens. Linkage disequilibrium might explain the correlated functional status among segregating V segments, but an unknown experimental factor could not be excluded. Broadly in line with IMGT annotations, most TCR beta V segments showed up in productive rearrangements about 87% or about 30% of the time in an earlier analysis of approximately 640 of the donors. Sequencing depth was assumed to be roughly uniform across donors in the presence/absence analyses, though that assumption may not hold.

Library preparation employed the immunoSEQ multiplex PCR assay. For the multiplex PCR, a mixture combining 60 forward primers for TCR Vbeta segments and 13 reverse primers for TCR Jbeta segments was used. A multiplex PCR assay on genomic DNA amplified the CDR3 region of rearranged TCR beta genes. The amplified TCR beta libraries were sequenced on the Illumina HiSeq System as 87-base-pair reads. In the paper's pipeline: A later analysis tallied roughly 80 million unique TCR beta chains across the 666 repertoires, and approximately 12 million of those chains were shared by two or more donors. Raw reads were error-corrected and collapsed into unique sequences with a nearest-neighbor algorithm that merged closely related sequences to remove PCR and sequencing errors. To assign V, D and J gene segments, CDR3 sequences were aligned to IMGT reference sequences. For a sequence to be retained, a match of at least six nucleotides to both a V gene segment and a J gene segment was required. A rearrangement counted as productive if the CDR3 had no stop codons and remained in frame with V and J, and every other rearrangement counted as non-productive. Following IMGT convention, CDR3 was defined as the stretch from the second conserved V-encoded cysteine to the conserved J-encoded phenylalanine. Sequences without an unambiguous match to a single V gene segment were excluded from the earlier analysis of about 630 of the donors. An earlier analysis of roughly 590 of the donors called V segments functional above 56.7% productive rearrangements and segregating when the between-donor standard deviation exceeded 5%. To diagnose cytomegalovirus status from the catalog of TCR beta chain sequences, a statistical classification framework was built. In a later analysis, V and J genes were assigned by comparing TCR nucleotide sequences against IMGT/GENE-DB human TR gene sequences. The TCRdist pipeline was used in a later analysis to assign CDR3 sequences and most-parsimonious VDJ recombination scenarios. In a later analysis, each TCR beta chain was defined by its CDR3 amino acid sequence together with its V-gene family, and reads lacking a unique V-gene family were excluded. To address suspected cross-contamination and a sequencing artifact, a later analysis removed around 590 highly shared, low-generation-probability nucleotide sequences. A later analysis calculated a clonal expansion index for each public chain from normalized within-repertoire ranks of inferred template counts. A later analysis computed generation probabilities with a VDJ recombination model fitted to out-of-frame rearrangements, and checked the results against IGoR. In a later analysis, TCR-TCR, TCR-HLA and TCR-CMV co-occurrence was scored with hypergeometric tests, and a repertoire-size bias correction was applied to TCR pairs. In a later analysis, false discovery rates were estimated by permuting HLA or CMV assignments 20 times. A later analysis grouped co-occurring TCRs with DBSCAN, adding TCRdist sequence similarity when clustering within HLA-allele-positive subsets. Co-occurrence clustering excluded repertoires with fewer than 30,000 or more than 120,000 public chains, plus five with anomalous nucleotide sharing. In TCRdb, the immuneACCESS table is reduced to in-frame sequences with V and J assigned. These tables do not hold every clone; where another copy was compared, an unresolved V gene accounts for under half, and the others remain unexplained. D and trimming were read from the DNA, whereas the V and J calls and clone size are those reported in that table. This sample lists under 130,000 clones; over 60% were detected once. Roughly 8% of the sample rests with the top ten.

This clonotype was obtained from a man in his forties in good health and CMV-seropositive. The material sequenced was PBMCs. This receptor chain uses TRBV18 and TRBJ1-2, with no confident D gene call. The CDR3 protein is CASSPPTPGGYTF. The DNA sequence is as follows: TGTGCCAGCTCACCACCTACCCCGGGTGGCTACACCTTC.